The T cell receptor beta chain under discussion was sequenced for a study of T cell responses to AZD1222 COVID-19 vaccine. Across the study: Whether given at about 4 or about 12 weeks, second doses were pooled.

Germline loops: CDR1 LGHNA, CDR2 YSLEER. Trimming removed 1 base from V and 5 bases from J, with 15 bases in between. The CDR3 has 16 residues. Worth noting for this clone: As yet, its antigen is unknown.

Study results and limitations: Sampling that yielded the repertoires occurred only after the peak T cell response.

Assay used: immunoSEQ multiplex PCR; TCRdb lists only in-frame clones, some missing. The sample contains some 200,000 clones, roughly 88% of which appear only once. V usage is TRBV4-3 and J usage is TRBJ2-1, with D unclear. The sample consisted of peripheral blood, taken on day 0 of AZD1222 vaccination. The sequence derives from an adult in good health. The CDR3 region is CASSQGRTGVDNEQFF. The CDR3 DNA reads TGCGCCAGCAGCCAAGGTAGGACCGGAGTAGACAATGAGCAGTTCTTC.